Listed below are T cell receptor beta chains from one sample, sequenced in a study of cytomegalovirus exposure and HLA in healthy donors. The table came from immunoSEQ multiplex PCR; TCRdb's copy has only in-frame clones and leaves some out. The sample includes tens of thousands of clones, 60% to 80% of them seen just once. The sample consisted of PBMCs. The receptors originated from a woman aged 50 to 60 in good health and CMV-seropositive. CDR3s include the opening cysteine and the closing phenylalanine or tryptophan.

V	J	CDR3
TRBV10-2	TRBJ2-1	CASSSGTSGRAYNEQFF
TRBV5-1	TRBJ2-4	CASSLKVSQGGQQNIQYF
TRBV6-5	TRBJ2-5	CASRSVEFDSETQYF
TRBV6-5	TRBJ2-1	CASSQQTGGFEQFF
TRBV29-1	TRBJ2-3	CSSPTGASTDTQYF
TRBV6-5	TRBJ1-2	CASSSGGVHYGYTF
TRBV11-2	TRBJ1-2	CASSLREDYGYTF
TRBV9	TRBJ1-1	CASSGQVNTEAFF
TRBV15	TRBJ1-1	CATSKGQFLNTEAFF
TRBV28	TRBJ2-7	CASSHGTGAYEQYF
TRBV6-1	TRBJ1-5	CASSRTGNDNQPQHF
TRBV16	TRBJ1-5	CASSPAGTPGNQPQHF
TRBV6-6	TRBJ1-3	CASNAQGPSGNTIYF
TRBV27	TRBJ1-3	CASSLSDRGNTIYF
TRBV2	TRBJ2-7	CASSEASHGQYF
TRBV5-1	TRBJ2-1	CASSLSLTSGEGYNEQFF
TRBV2	TRBJ2-6	CASRRRTGRLSGANVLTF
TRBV6-6	TRBJ2-2	CASTGVNTGELFF
TRBV2	TRBJ2-7	CASSGGTGPTYEQYF
TRBV5-6	TRBJ1-2	CASSFGQGPYGYTF
TRBV7-9	TRBJ1-1	CASSLVSGPNTEAFF
TRBV29-1	TRBJ1-2	CSVDDSSRRGYTF
TRBV5-6	TRBJ2-7	CASSILVQREGPYEQYF
TRBV27	TRBJ2-1	CASSNSPAGAEQFF
TRBV27	TRBJ2-1	CASSLSTPLPQGIYEQFF
TRBV11-2	TRBJ1-2	CASSLGEGGYTF
TRBV11-2	TRBJ1-4	CASRAFGNEKLFF
TRBV5-1	TRBJ1-3	CASSLAGQKNGNTIYF
TRBV11-3	TRBJ2-7	CASSSDRAYEQYF